The sequence of this TCR beta chain was determined in a study of T cells in Graves' hyperthyroidism and ophthalmopathy. Thyroid ultrasound, orbital computed tomography, clinical symptoms, and serum thyroxine and TRAb underpinned diagnoses. A few counts support this clonotype. Its antigen is not known. Amplified TCR beta CDR3 regions derived from RNA transcripts. The study used the HTBI primer set for a first-round RT-PCR of the TCR CDR3. Via MiXCR, TCRdb re-called the multiplex PCR reads, giving one row per CDR3 protein. The data show some 510,000 distinct CDR3 sequences, about 45% seen once. The CDR3 is 13 amino acids. With 8 bases removed from V and 4 bases from J, the gap between germline ends came to 14 bases. Germline CDR1 and CDR2: SNHLY and FYNNEI. Whole-study findings and limits: By a 13 V-J model, ophthalmopathy was set apart from stable hyperthyroidism. Most thyroid-expanded clonotypes above 0.001 were also found in blood.

Source material: peripheral blood or thyroid tissue (not recorded which). V is TRBV2 and J is TRBJ1-1, with no clear D. This sequence originates from a woman between 18 and 30 years old with Graves' hyperthyroidism. DNA of the CDR3: TGTGCCAGCGAGACCATCCGGGGCACTGAAGCTTTCTTT. This encodes CASETIRGTEAFF.